This TCR beta chain is from a study of T cells in Graves' hyperthyroidism and ophthalmopathy (dated by TCRdb to 2018 to 2020). For the study in its entirety: Peripheral blood samples were taken at initial diagnosis, before any treatment was given. To identify TCR V-J signatures that set the groups apart, the researchers used a discovery cohort of 100 or so patients, made up of 40 to 45 with Graves' ophthalmopathy and 57 with stable Graves' hyperthyroidism. An independent validation cohort of fewer than 20 hyperthyroidism patients and about 15 patients who later progressed to ophthalmopathy tested prospective prediction of ophthalmopathy. The 100 discovery patients were divided at random into training and test sets in a 7:3 ratio. The study also compared thyroid tissue and blood T-cell repertoires from about six Graves' hyperthyroidism patients. After sampling, hyperthyroidism patients received methimazole starting at 30 mg daily, and ophthalmopathy patients received high-dose intravenous methylprednisolone. The paper reports TCR Vbeta CDR3 sequencing of about 140 peripheral blood samples: around 45 ophthalmopathy, roughly 80 hyperthyroidism and about 17 progressor patients.

Ophthalmopathy patients had moderately to severely active disease, with a Clinical Activity Score of 3 or more, a NOSPECS grade of 4 or more, and a disease duration of less than 3 months. Any patient with an uncontrolled infection, another autoimmune disease, pregnancy or lactation was excluded. Diagnoses were established on the basis of clinical symptoms, serum thyroxine and TRAb, thyroid ultrasound, and orbital computed tomography. PBMCs were isolated from roughly 10 ml of fresh peripheral blood by Ficoll-Paque density gradient centrifugation. Total RNA was extracted with Trizol reagent, and quality was checked on an Agilent 2100 Bioanalyzer. A word on this clonotype: What this receptor recognizes is not known. Base qualities are not at hand, and no much larger clone is one base apart.

Results the study describes overall, beyond this receptor: In validation, the model predicted progression to ophthalmopathy with approximately 71% sensitivity and around 72% specificity, a median of approximately 6.7 months before onset. Most expanded thyroid clonotypes (frequency above 0.001) were also detected in blood, suggesting blood repertoires may reflect thyroid immune responses. A model built on a 13 V-J signature distinguished ophthalmopathy from stable hyperthyroidism, reaching approximately 89% sensitivity and around 81% specificity in cross-validation and 80%/75% in testing. No statistical method was used to fix the sample size in advance, and group allocation was not hidden from the investigators.

V lost 2 bases and J lost 4 bases; the stretch between them is 6 bases long. The CDR3 numbers 13 residues from cysteine through phenylalanine. Only the CDR3 DNA is retained, 39 bases long and in frame from the first base. The germline V gene (reference sequence) sets CDR1 to DFQATT and CDR2 to SNEGSKA. Amplification of TCR beta CDR3 regions was carried out from RNA transcripts. A first-round RT-PCR of the TCR CDR3 used the HTBI primer set with the Qiagen OneStep RT-PCR kit. A second multiplex PCR round built the libraries, followed by size selection and purification. Libraries were sequenced paired-end with 100 bp reads on an Illumina HiSeq2000. As for the original processing: SOAPnuke was used to process the raw data, throwing out any read that contained adapters or uncalled bases, had a mean Phred below 15, or lacked an exact constant-primer or identifier match. High-quality paired reads were merged with COPE v1.2.5, and unique nucleotide sequences were defined as clonotypes. Clonotypes were aligned to IMGT TRBV, TRBD and TRBJ reference segments using MiTCR v1.1. Analysis was restricted to V-J combinations with a frequency above 0.0001, which covered roughly 99% of repertoires. A TCS score was defined as the ratio between F50 (clonal expansion) and ExV (chaos), using BLOSUM62-based TCRdist between CDR3 peptides within each V-J. Welch's t-statistics and random forest reduced around 550 V-J features to fewer than 15, which were used in a naive Bayes classifier (R e1071). The public reads were reprocessed in TCRdb via fastp at Q25 and MiXCR, keeping in-frame beta chains. All rows with the same CDR3 protein become a single entry with the most common DNA and genes. For this entry, the V and J calls and clone size follow TCRdb and not the study's own pipeline. The sample profile shows some 350,000 distinct CDR3 sequences; roughly an eighth of them were found once. 34% of the sample comes from the top ten.

The V gene is TRBV20-1 and the J gene is TRBJ1-6; the D segment cannot be called with confidence. What was sequenced was blood. The receptor comes from a woman in her 40s with Graves' ophthalmopathy. The DNA reads TGCAGTGCTAGACAGGTTTATAATTCACCCCTCCACTTT. This is translated as CSARQVYNSPLHF.